The rows below give T cell receptor beta chains drawn from one sample of a study of T cells in Graves' hyperthyroidism and ophthalmopathy. TCRdb passed the multiplex PCR reads through MiXCR, listing each CDR3 protein once. The data show 400,000 to 550,000 distinct CDR3 sequences, with approximately 25% seen just once and 11% held by the top ten. The specimen sequenced was blood. The receptors stem from a woman aged 25 to 39 with Graves' ophthalmopathy. CDR3s include the opening cysteine and the closing phenylalanine or tryptophan. The D gene is left open where the match is weak. Where a row states a size, it is once, few, many or the class of an expanded clone; other rows omit it.

TRBV6-1	.	TRBJ1-3	once	15	CASSRAPGIGNTIYF	TGTGCCAGCAGTCGGGCTCCAGGGATCGGAAACACCATATATTTT
TRBV28	.	TRBJ2-3	.	15	CASSSDPQGTDTQYF	TGTGCCAGCAGTTCCGACCCACAGGGCACAGATACGCAGTATTTT
TRBV10-3	TRBD1	TRBJ1-5	.	17	CAISESSGGYSNQPQHF	TGTGCCATCAGTGAGAGCTCAGGGGGATATAGCAATCAGCCCCAGCATTTT
TRBV6-1	.	TRBJ2-2	few	14	CASSNYREVGELFF	TGTGCCAGCAGTAATTACAGGGAGGTCGGGGAGCTGTTTTTT
TRBV7-6	.	TRBJ1-1	many	16	CASSPVGGALNTEAFF	TGTGCCAGCAGCCCGGTGGGAGGTGCCCTCAACACTGAAGCTTTCTTT
TRBV6-1	TRBD1	TRBJ1-2	many	13	CASRSGQPYGYTF	TGTGCCAGCAGATCGGGACAGCCCTATGGCTACACCTTC
TRBV2	TRBD2	TRBJ2-7	many	15	CASTRLAGGPGEQYF	TGTGCCAGCACCCGACTAGCGGGGGGGCCTGGCGAGCAGTACTTC
TRBV29-1	.	TRBJ1-1	.	12	CSDRDPNTEAFF	TGCAGCGACAGGGATCCGAACACTGAAGCTTTCTTT
TRBV6-1	TRBD1	TRBJ1-5	few	14	CASTTGGDYQPQHF	TGTGCCAGCACTACAGGGGGTGACTATCAGCCCCAGCATTTT
TRBV19	TRBD1	TRBJ1-2	many	15	CASSNSPGQNYGYTF	TGTGCCAGTAGTAACTCCCCGGGACAGAACTATGGCTACACCTTC
TRBV19	.	TRBJ1-1	many	13	CATGTLVDTEAFF	TGTGCCACCGGGACGCTGGTAGACACTGAAGCTTTCTTT
TRBV7-8	.	TRBJ2-2	many	12	CASSFWVGELFF	TGTGCCAGCAGCTTTTGGGTGGGGGAGCTGTTTTTT
TRBV19	TRBD1	TRBJ1-2	.	15	CASSFGTGVNYGYTF	TGTGCCAGTAGTTTCGGGACAGGGGTAAACTATGGCTACACCTTC
TRBV11-3	.	TRBJ1-2	many	15	CASSLKDTSTVGYTF	TGTGCCAGCAGCTTAAAGGACACTTCCACGGTCGGCTACACCTTC
TRBV6-5	.	TRBJ2-5	.	17	CASSYLSRRPGQETQYF	TGTGCCAGCAGTTATCTGAGTCGACGTCCCGGACAAGAGACCCAGTACTTC
TRBV12-3/TRBV12-4	.	TRBJ2-7	many	13	CASSRDLTYEQYF	TGTGCCAGCAGTCGGGACTTGACCTACGAGCAGTACTTC
TRBV15	.	TRBJ2-5	few	14	CVTSRGDGGETQYF	TGTGTCACCAGCAGAGGTGACGGAGGGGAGACCCAGTACTTC
TRBV4-2	.	TRBJ1-3	few	17	CASSLGVGGSSGNTIYF	TGTGCCAGCAGCCTAGGGGTCGGGGGCAGCTCTGGAAACACCATATATTTT